In this sample, the clone carrying this T cell receptor (beta chain) turned up many times. A previously described protocol, modified, built RNA-based TCR cDNA libraries. Each TCR cDNA library carried sample-specific barcodes on both ends. As handled by the study authors: Per-library CDR3 reads ranged about 2.2 to 4 million; clonotypes, ~95,000 to ~550,000. TCRdb reprocessed the 5' RACE reads with MiXCR, giving one entry per CDR3 protein. TCRdb's processing, not the authors', yielded these V and J calls. Here the sample spans fewer than 450,000 distinct CDR3 sequences, under 30% being singletons. The V and J ends lost 0 bases and 8 bases respectively, with 16 bases between them. Per germline, CDR1 SGHAT and CDR2 FQNNGV. The CDR3 has 15 amino acids. These data originate in a study of identical twins' blood T cells. All three twin pairs grew up together with likely shared infections and vaccines.

This clonotype was obtained from a woman aged 18-49 years in good health. The sample consisted of PBMCs. V is TRBV11-2 and J is TRBJ1-2; D is ambiguous. In DNA, the CDR3 is TGTGCCAGCAGCTTAGATCTGGGCGTCTGGCTCGGCTACACCTTC. Amino acids: CASSLDLGVWLGYTF.